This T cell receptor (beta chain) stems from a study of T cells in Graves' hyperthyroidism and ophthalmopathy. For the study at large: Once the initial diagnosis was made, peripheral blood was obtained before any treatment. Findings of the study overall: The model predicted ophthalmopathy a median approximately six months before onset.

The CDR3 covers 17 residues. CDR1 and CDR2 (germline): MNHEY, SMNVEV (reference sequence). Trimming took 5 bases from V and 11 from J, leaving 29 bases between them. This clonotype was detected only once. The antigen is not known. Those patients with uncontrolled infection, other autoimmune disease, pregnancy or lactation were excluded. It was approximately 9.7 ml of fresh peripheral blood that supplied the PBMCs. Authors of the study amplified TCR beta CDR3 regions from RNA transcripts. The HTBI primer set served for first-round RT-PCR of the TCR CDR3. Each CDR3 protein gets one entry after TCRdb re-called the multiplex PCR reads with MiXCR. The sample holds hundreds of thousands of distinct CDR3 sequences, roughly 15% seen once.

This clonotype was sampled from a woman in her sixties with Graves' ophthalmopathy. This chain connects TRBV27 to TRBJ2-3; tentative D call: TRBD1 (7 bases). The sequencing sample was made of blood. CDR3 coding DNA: TGTGCCAGCAGTGACATTGAGGAGGGGGCATCCCTTGGAGAGCAGTATTTT. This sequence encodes CASSDIEEGASLGEQYF.